The 3 T cell receptor beta chains reported below all come from one sample, sequenced in a study of human T cells and chemical hapten exposure. Attachment of unique molecular identifiers to individual cDNA molecules was performed in the library. TCRdb re-called the reads through MiXCR, storing one row per CDR3 protein. The sample shows 95,000 to 150,000 distinct CDR3 sequences, around 8.5% of them seen only once. Total RNA came from unfractionated whole blood. Specimen: whole blood. These receptors all come from a human donor in good health. Some clones in this sample may be carry-over from other donors' samples.

This clonotype was counted many times. This chain uses TRBV27 with TRBJ2-1, with 11 bases matching TRBD1. V gave up 3 bases and J gave up 7 bases; unmatched junction bases: 5. CDR1 MNHEY and CDR2 SMNVEV come from the germline V gene (reference sequence). This CDR3 is built from 15 residues. CDR3 residues: CASSLGDRGYNEQFF. The CDR3 DNA reads TGTGCCAGCAGTTTGGGGGACAGGGGGTATAATGAGCAGTTCTTC.

The sample holds many counts of this clonotype. Written as DNA, the CDR3 is TGCGCCAGCAGCCAAACCCCGGGACAGAATTCACCCCTCCACTTT. This sequence encodes CASSQTPGQNSPLHF. The chain employs TRBV5-1 and TRBJ1-6; 7 bases align to TRBD1. The germline gives CDR1 SGHRS, CDR2 YFSETQ. The CDR3 is 15 amino acids. V lost 4 bases, J lost 7 bases, and 8 bases stayed unmatched.

This clonotype was seen a handful of times. The V and J genes are TRBV15 and TRBJ2-1, with D unresolved. The V gene lost 2 bases and the J gene lost 0 bases, with 2 bases spanning the gap. There are 13 residues in the CDR3. Germline CDR1 LNHNV, CDR2 YYDKDF (reference sequence). The CDR3 DNA sequence: TGTGCCACCAGCAGAAGCTCCTACAATGAGCAGTTCTTC. Protein: CATSRSSYNEQFF. The full variable domain, with the rest looked up from reference TRBV15 and TRBJ2-1, is DAMVIQNPRYQVTQFGKPVTLSCSQTLNHNVMYWYQQKSSQAPKLLFHYYDKDFNNEADTPDNFQSRRPNTSFCFLDIRSPGLGDTAMYLCATSRSSYNEQFFGPGTRLTVL.